This passage covers 19 T cell receptor beta chains from one sample sequenced in a study of blood T cell repertoires in COVID-19. Sequencing was performed with immunoSEQ multiplex PCR; in TCRdb, only in-frame clones are kept and a portion is missing. The table has around 220,000 clones, around four fifths seen once; the top ten hold 15% to 20%. The sequenced sample was peripheral blood. The receptors were sampled from a man under 40 with active or convalescent COVID-19.

Ten or more counts support this clone. J is TRBJ2-7 and V is TRBV6-2 or TRBV6-3; D possibly corresponds to TRBD2 (6 bases). Trimming took 0 bases from V and 0 from J, leaving 9 bases between them. Germline loops: CDR1 MNHEY, CDR2 SVGEGT. The CDR3 covers 15 residues. The CDR3 protein is CASSYSFGGSYEQYF. CDR3 in DNA: TGTGCCAGCAGTTACTCATTCGGGGGCTCCTACGAGCAGTACTTC.

This chain joins TRBV7-2 and TRBJ2-3; TRBD2 matches at 11 bases. Unmatched junction bases numbered 11, after V lost 4 bases and J lost 2 bases. This CDR3 is built from 18 residues. Germline values: CDR1 SGHTA, CDR2 FQGNSA. This CDR3 reads CASSSGLAEWELTDTQYF. CDR3 in DNA: TGTGCCAGCAGCTCGGGACTAGCGGAGTGGGAGCTCACAGATACGCAGTATTTT.

This clone was seen a handful of times. This chain uses TRBV4-3 with TRBJ2-7; D is ambiguous. In germline, CDR1 is LGHNA, CDR2 YSLEER. The CDR3 totals 15 residues. Deletions cut 1 base from V and 0 bases from J, with 10 bases between. The CDR3 bases are TGCGCCAGCAGCCAAGTGGCGGATTACTCCTACGAGCAGTACTTC. Residues: CASSQVADYSYEQYF.

Only one count was recorded for this clone. The chain links TRBV4-3 to TRBJ2-7, with 7 bases lining up with TRBD1. In germline, CDR1 is LGHNA, CDR2 YSLEER. The CDR3 is made up of 13 amino acids. J was trimmed by 6 bases and V by 6 bases; bases with no gene match: 8. CDR3 amino acids: CASSGQGDAEQYF. In DNA, the CDR3 is TGCGCCAGCAGTGGGCAGGGGGACGCCGAGCAGTACTTC.

This chain links TRBV2 with TRBJ2-1; 12 bases match TRBD2. With 10 bases clipped from V and 6 bases from J, the junction kept 10 bases outside the gene matches. Germline assignment: CDR1 SNHLY and CDR2 FYNNEI. The CDR3 loop spans 15 amino acids. In DNA form, the CDR3 reads TGTGCCATCCCCGGGACTAGCGGGTCTGTCAATGAGCAGTTCTTC. It specifies CAIPGTSGSVNEQFF.

The V call is TRBV2, the J call TRBJ1-1; a possible D gene is TRBD1 (6 bases). V gave up 2 bases and J gave up 5 bases, with 12 bases separating them. This CDR3 has 14 amino acids. Germline loops: CDR1 SNHLY, CDR2 FYNNEI. The CDR3 spells CASSETDRRTEAFF. The CDR3 coding sequence is TGTGCCAGCAGTGAAACCGACAGGCGGACTGAAGCTTTCTTT. Using reference TRBV2 and TRBJ1-1 for the parts outside the CDR3, the full variable domain is EPEVTQTPSHQVTQMGQEVILRCVPISNHLYFYWYRQILGQKVEFLVSFYNNEISEKSEIFDDQFSVERPDGSNFTLKIRSTKLEDSAMYFCASSETDRRTEAFFGQGTRLTVV.

The gene calls are TRBV18 and TRBJ1-2; D may be TRBD1 (5 bases). This CDR3 comprises 14 residues. CDR1 and CDR2 from the germline V gene are KGHSH and LQKENI. V lost 4 bases to trimming and J lost 4 bases, with 13 bases between them. For the CDR3, the DNA is TGTGCCAGCTCACGTCAGGGCAGAATCTATGGCTACACCTTC. Amino acid sequence: CASSRQGRIYGYTF.

CDR3 sequence reads: CATGRENLYEQYF. The CDR3 DNA is TGTGCCACCGGACGGGAGAACCTCTACGAGCAGTACTTC. This rearrangement joins TRBV19 to TRBJ2-7; D is possibly TRBD2 (6 bases). The V gene lost 10 bases and the J gene lost 3 bases, with 16 bases spanning the gap. The CDR3 contains 13 residues. CDR1 and CDR2 from the germline V gene are LNHDA and SQIVND (reference sequence).

The rearrangement joins TRBV5-1 to TRBJ1-1; no clear D. The V and J ends lost 4 bases and 5 bases respectively, with 12 bases between them. There are 13 residues in the CDR3. Per the germline V gene, CDR1 is SGHRS and CDR2 is YFSETQ. CDR3 sequence: CASSVEGGTEAFF. The CDR3 DNA reads TGCGCCAGCAGCGTTGAGGGTGGGACTGAAGCTTTCTTT.

The chain combines TRBV21-1 with TRBJ2-7; the D call of TRBD2 is as the table states it, not checked on the DNA. TRBV21-1 is assigned pseudogene status. The CDR3 contains 15 residues. CDR3 sequence (DNA): TGTGCCAGCAGCAATTCTTGCCGGGGAACCTACGAGCAGTACTTC. Protein sequence: CASSNSCRGTYEQYF.

This clone was seen a handful of times. The chain combines TRBV4-3 with TRBJ2-2; the D gene is possibly TRBD1 (6 bases). CDR1 is LGHNA and CDR2 is YSLEER in the germline V gene. The CDR3 consists of 14 residues. V was shortened by 1 base and J by 3 bases, with 6 bases between the two germline ends. The CDR3 DNA is TGCGCCAGCAGCCAAGGACAGGACACCGGGGAGCTGTTTTTT. Translation: CASSQGQDTGELFF.

The genes are TRBV19 and TRBJ1-6, with TRBD1 as a possible D gene (5 bases). The CDR3 sequence is 16 residues long. Trimming removed 3 bases at V and 11 bases at J, with 20 bases between. Germline CDR1 LNHDA, CDR2 SQIVND (reference sequence). The CDR3 protein is CASSMTEGLNRAPLHF. In nucleotides, the CDR3 is TGTGCCAGTAGTATGACCGAGGGACTCAACCGGGCACCCCTCCACTTT.

This clone was seen a single time. The chain carries TRBV7-9 and TRBJ1-2; a possible D gene is TRBD1 (5 bases). The CDR3 runs to 13 residues. V was clipped by 1 base and J by 6 bases, with 9 bases between them. Germline-derived CDR1 and CDR2 are SEHNR and FQNEAQ (reference sequence). The CDR3 region has the DNA TGTGCCAGCAGCTTAGGCCAGGGTGATGGCTACACCTTC. Residues: CASSLGQGDGYTF. The variable domain in full, with the rest retrieved from reference TRBV7-9 and TRBJ1-2, is DTGVSQNPRHKITKRGQNVTFRCDPISEHNRLYWYRQTLGQGPEFLTYFQNEAQLEKSRLLSDRFSAERPKGSFSTLEIQRTEQGDSAMYLCASSLGQGDGYTFGSGTRLTVV.

This chain connects TRBV2 to TRBJ1-1, with 7 bases aligning to TRBD1. CDR1 is SNHLY and CDR2 is FYNNEI in the germline V gene. Germline trimming cut 5 bases from V and 4 bases from J; bases unmatched to any gene: 7. This CDR3 region has 14 residues. As DNA, the CDR3 is TGTGCCAGCAGTCCCCAGACAGGGTCCACTGAAGCTTTCTTT. Protein: CASSPQTGSTEAFF.

The chain is built from TRBV9 and TRBJ1-1; D is undetermined. Trimming removed 3 bases at V and 6 bases at J, with 12 bases between. This CDR3 spans 13 amino acids. CDR1 and CDR2 (germline): SGDLS, YYNGEE. CDR3 bases: TGTGCCAGCAGCGGGGCATTTGGCGCTGAAGCTTTCTTT. Encoded protein: CASSGAFGAEAFF.

The rearrangement joins TRBV14 to TRBJ1-4; D gene uncertain. V was cut by 1 base and J by 8 bases, with 17 bases left in between. Germline assignment: CDR1 SGHDN and CDR2 FVKESK. CDR3 length: 16 residues. CDR3: CASSQGYNGLGEKLFF. The CDR3, as DNA: TGTGCCAGCAGCCAAGGGTACAACGGTCTAGGAGAAAAACTGTTTTTT. The whole variable domain, remainder taken from reference TRBV14 and TRBJ1-4, is EAGVTQFPSHSVIEKGQTVTLRCDPISGHDNLYWYRRVMGKEIKFLLHFVKESKQDESGMPNNRFLAERTGGTYSTLKVQPAELEDSGVYFCASSQGYNGLGEKLFFGSGTQLSVL.

This clone was seen more than once but under ten times. The chain combines TRBV7-2 with TRBJ1-2, with 9 positions matching TRBD1. The CDR3 sequence is 15 residues long. The ends lost 5 bases at V and 5 bases at J; junction bases unmatched: 9. The germline CDR1 and CDR2 sequences are SGHTA and FQGNSA. CDR3 residues: CASSPHGGTGYGYTF. As DNA, the CDR3 is TGTGCCAGCAGCCCACACGGGGGGACAGGGTATGGCTACACCTTC.

This chain connects TRBV7-2 to TRBJ1-2; 9 bases are shared with TRBD1. The CDR3 is 15 amino acids. In germline, CDR1 is SGHTA, CDR2 FQGNSA. V shed 1 base, J shed 6 bases, and the junction held 6 bases outside the gene matches. This CDR3 is CASSLGPGTGNGYTF. In DNA form, the CDR3 reads TGTGCCAGCAGCTTAGGTCCCGGGACAGGGAATGGCTACACCTTC.

J is TRBJ2-4 and V is TRBV4-1; D is possibly TRBD2 (7 bases). Germline V lookup: CDR1 MGHRA, CDR2 YSYEKL. The CDR3 is 16 residues long. The ends were cut back, 0 bases at V and 3 bases at J, with 12 bases in the middle. The CDR3 spells CASSQEGGGLKNIQYF. CDR3 nucleotides: TGCGCCAGCAGCCAAGAAGGCGGGGGCCTCAAAAACATTCAGTACTTC.